This TCR beta chain originates from a study of T cell responses to AZD1222 COVID-19 vaccine. Overall study results and limits: Across spike, vaccine-associated CD4 TCRs were found, dominant at 160-218 and 743-854.

The CDR3 totals 14 residues. Trimming took off 4 bases at V and 11 bases at J, with 20 bases between the two ends. Germline lookup yields CDR1 MNHEY and CDR2 SVGEGT. Repertoires were generated with immunoSEQ multiplex PCR, while TCRdb's copy carries only in-frame clones and drops some. This table has 150,000 to 160,000 clones, roughly nine tenths appearing once. A note on this clone: The target antigen is unknown.

The receptor comes from an adult in good health. Here the sequenced sample was peripheral blood, taken on day 0 of AZD1222 vaccination. V is TRBV6-2 or TRBV6-3 and J is TRBJ1-1; D might be TRBD1 (6 bases). CDR3 nucleotide sequence: TGTGCCAGCAGTTCTAGGACAGCGGATTTAAGGGCTTTCTTT. It specifies CASSSRTADLRAFF.